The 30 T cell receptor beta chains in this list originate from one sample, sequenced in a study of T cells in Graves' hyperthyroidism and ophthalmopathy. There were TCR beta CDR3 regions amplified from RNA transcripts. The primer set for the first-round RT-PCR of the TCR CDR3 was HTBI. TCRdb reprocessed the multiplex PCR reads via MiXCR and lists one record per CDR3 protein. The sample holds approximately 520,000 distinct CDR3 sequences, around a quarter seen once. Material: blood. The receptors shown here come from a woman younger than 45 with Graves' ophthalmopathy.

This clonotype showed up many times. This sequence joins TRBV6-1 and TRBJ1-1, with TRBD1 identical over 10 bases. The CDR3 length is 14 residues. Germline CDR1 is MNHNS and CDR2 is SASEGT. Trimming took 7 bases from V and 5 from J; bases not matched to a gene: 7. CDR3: CASTKTGGYTEAFF. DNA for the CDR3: TGTGCCAGCACGAAGACAGGGGGCTATACTGAAGCTTTCTTT.

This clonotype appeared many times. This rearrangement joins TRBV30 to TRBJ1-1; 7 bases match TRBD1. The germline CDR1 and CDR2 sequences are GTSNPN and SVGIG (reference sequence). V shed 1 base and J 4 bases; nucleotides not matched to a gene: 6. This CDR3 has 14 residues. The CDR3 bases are TGTGCCTGGAGTGCACTTACAGGGGCCACTGAAGCTTTCTTT. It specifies CAWSALTGATEAFF. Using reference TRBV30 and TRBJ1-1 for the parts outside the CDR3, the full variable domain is SQTIHQWPATLVQPVGSPLSLECTVEGTSNPNLYWYRQAAGRGLQLLFYSVGIGQISSEVPQNLSASRPQDRQFILSSKKLLLSDSGFYLCAWSALTGATEAFFGQGTRLTVV.

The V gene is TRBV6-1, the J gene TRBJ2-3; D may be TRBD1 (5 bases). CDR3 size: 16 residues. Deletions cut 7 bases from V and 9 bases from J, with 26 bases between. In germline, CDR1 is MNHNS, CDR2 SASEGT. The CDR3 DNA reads TGTGCCAGCACCTCTGTTCCCGGACAAAAAATTTCCACGCAGTATTTT. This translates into CASTSVPGQKISTQYF.

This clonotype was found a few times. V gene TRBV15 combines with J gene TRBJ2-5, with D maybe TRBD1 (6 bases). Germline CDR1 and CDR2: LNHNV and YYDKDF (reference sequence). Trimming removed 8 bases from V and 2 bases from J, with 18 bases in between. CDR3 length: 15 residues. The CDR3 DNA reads TGTGCCACCGAGGGACATTTGGGAATACAAGAGACCCAGTACTTC. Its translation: CATEGHLGIQETQYF.

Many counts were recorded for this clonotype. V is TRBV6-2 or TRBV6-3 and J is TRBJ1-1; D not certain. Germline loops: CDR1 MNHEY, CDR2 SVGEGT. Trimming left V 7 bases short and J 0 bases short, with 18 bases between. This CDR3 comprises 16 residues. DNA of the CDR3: TGTGCCAGCAACCACCTTACGTCCGGCATGAACACTGAAGCTTTCTTT. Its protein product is CASNHLTSGMNTEAFF.

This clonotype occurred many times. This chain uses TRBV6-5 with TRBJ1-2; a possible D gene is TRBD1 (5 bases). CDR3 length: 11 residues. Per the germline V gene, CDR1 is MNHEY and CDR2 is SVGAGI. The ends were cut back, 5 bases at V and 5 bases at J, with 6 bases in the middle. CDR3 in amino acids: CASSTGYGYTF. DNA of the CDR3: TGTGCCAGCAGTACAGGTTATGGCTACACCTTC.

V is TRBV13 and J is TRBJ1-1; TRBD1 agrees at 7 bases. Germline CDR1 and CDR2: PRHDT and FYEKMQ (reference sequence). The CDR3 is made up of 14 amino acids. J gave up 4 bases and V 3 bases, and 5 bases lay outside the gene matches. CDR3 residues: CASSLKGAPTEAFF. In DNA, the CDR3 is TGTGCCAGCAGCTTGAAGGGGGCGCCCACTGAAGCTTTCTTT.

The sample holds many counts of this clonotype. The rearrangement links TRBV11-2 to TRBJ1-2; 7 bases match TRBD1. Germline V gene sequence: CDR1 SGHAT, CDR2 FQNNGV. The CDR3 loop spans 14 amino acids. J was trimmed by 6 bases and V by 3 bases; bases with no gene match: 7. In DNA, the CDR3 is TGTGCCAGCAGCTTTACGGAGGGGGCCCATGGCTACACCTTC. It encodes CASSFTEGAHGYTF. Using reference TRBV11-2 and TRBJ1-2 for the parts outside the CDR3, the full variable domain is EAGVAQSPRYKIIEKRQSVAFWCNPISGHATLYWYQQILGQGPKLLIQFQNNGVVDDSQLPKDRFSAERLKGVDSTLKIQPAKLEDSAVYLCASSFTEGAHGYTFGSGTRLTVV.

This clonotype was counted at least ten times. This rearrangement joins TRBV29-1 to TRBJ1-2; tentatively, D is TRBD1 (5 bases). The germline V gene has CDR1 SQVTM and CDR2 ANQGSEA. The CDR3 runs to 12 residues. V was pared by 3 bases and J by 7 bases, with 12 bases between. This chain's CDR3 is CSVDTGTFGYTF. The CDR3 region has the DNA TGCAGCGTTGACACTGGGACCTTTGGCTACACCTTC.

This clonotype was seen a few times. CDR3 sequence reads: CASSLEGQGRNYGYTF. CDR3 nucleotide sequence: TGTGCCAGCAGCTTAGAAGGACAGGGGAGAAACTATGGCTACACCTTC. The V gene is TRBV7-3, the J gene TRBJ1-2; 9 bases agree with TRBD1. Unmatched junction bases numbered 6, after V lost 2 bases and J lost 2 bases. This CDR3 spans 16 amino acids. The germline V gene encodes CDR1 SGHTA and CDR2 FQGTGA.

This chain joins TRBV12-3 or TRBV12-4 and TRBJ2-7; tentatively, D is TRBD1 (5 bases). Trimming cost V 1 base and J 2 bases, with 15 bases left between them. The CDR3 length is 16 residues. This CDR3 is CASSLGVTDLTYEQYF. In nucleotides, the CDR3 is TGTGCCAGCAGTTTAGGGGTGACAGACCTGACCTACGAGCAGTACTTC.

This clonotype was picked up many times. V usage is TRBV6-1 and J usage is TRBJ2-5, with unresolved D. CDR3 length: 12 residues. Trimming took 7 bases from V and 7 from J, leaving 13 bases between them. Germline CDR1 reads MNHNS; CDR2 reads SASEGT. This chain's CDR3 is CASNQTPRTQYF. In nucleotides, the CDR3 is TGTGCCAGCAACCAAACCCCGAGGACCCAGTACTTC.

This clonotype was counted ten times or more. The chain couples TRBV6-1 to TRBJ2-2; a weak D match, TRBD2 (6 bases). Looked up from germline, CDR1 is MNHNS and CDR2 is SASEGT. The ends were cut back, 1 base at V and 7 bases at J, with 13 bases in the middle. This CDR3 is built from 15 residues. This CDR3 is CASSEGLASIGELFF. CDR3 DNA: TGTGCCAGCAGTGAAGGGCTAGCGAGTATCGGGGAGCTGTTTTTT.

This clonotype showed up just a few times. The CDR3 DNA reads TGTGCCAGCAGCTTAATTCGGGGGCCCCAAGAGACCCAGTACTTC. Translation gives CASSLIRGPQETQYF. V gene TRBV7-2 combines with J gene TRBJ2-5, with D possibly called TRBD1 or TRBD2 (6 bases each). Deletions cut 2 bases from V and 1 base from J, with 11 bases between. The CDR3 loop spans 15 amino acids. Germline values: CDR1 SGHTA, CDR2 FQGNSA.

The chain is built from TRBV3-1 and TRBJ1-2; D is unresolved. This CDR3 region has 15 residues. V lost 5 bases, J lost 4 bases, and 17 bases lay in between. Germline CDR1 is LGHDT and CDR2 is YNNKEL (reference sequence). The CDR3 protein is CASSSLPSWGYGYTF. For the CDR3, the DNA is TGTGCCAGCAGCTCCCTACCCTCATGGGGCTATGGCTACACCTTC.

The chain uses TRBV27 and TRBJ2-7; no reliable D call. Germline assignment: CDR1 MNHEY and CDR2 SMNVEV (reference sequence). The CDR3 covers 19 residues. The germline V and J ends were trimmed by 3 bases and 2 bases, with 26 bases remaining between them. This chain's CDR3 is CASSFRGVGVFAGPYEQYF. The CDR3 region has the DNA TGTGCCAGCAGTTTTCGTGGAGTGGGCGTATTCGCCGGGCCCTACGAGCAGTACTTC.

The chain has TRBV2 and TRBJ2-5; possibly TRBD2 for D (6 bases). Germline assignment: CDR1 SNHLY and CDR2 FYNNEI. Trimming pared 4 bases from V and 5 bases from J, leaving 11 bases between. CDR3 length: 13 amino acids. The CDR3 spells CASSAGEEETQYF. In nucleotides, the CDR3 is TGTGCCAGCAGTGCTGGGGAGGAGGAGACCCAGTACTTC.

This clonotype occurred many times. The CDR3 DNA reads as TGTGCCATCAGTGATCGGCAGGGGGCCAACTATGGCTACACCTTC. This translates into CAISDRQGANYGYTF. This chain links TRBV10-3 with TRBJ1-2; TRBD1 matches 8 bases. The ends lost 3 bases at V and 2 bases at J; junction bases unmatched: 5. This CDR3 has 15 amino acids. Germline loops: CDR1 ENHRY, CDR2 SYGVKD.

The CDR3: CASSPQPGQGSYEQYF. Written as DNA, the CDR3 is TGCGCCAGCAGCCCCCAACCGGGACAGGGCTCCTACGAGCAGTACTTC. The gene calls are TRBV4-1 and TRBJ2-7, with 9 bases aligning to TRBD1. V shed 4 bases, J shed 0 bases, and the junction held 7 bases outside the gene matches. Germline CDR1 MGHRA, CDR2 YSYEKL. CDR3 length: 16 amino acids.

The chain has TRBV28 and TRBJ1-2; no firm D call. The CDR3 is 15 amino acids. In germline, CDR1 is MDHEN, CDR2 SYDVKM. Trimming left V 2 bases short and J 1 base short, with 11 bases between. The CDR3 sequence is CASSLVARSNYGYTF. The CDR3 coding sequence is TGTGCCAGCAGTTTAGTCGCCAGGAGTAACTATGGCTACACCTTC.

Written as DNA, the CDR3 is TGTGCCAGCAGAGACCAGATGGCTAGCCGAGCCCCCTACGAGCAGTACTTC. Residues: CASRDQMASRAPYEQYF. The rearrangement links TRBV6-2 or TRBV6-3 to TRBJ2-7; D may be TRBD2 (5 bases). V shed 6 bases and J shed 2 bases, with 23 bases lying between them. CDR1 is MNHEY, CDR2 SVGEGT, per germline. This CDR3 has 17 residues.

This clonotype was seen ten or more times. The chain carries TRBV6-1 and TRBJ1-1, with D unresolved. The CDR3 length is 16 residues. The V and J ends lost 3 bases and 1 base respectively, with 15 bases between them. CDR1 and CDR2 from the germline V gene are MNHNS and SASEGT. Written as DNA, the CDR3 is TGTGCCAGCAGTGAGCAATTAGGTGGCACGAACACTGAAGCTTTCTTT. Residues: CASSEQLGGTNTEAFF.

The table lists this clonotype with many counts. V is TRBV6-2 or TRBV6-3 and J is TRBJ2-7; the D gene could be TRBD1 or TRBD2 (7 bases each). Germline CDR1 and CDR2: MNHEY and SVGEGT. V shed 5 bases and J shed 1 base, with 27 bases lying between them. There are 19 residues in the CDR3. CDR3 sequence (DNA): TGTGCCAGCAGTCCACGGACAGGACGGGAGGTCGGAGGGTCCTACGAGCAGTACTTC. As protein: CASSPRTGREVGGSYEQYF.

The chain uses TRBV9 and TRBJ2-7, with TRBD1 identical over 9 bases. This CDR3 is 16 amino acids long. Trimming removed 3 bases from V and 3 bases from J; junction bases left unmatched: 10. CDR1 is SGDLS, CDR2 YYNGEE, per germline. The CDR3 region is CASSDPPGTGNYEQYF. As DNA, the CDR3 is TGTGCCAGCAGCGACCCTCCAGGGACAGGGAACTACGAGCAGTACTTC.

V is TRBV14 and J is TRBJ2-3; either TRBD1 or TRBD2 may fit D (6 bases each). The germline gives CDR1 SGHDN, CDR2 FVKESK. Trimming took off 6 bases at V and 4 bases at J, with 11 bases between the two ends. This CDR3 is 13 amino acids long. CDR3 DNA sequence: TGTGCCAGCAGTACGAGGGGGGCAGATACGCAGTATTTT. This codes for CASSTRGADTQYF.

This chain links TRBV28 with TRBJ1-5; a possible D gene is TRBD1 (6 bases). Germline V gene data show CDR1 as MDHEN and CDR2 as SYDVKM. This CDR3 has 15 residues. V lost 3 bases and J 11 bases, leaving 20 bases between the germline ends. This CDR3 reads CASSFSRSGGPAQHF. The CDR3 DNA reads TGTGCCAGCAGTTTTAGCAGGTCTGGGGGGCCAGCCCAGCATTTT.

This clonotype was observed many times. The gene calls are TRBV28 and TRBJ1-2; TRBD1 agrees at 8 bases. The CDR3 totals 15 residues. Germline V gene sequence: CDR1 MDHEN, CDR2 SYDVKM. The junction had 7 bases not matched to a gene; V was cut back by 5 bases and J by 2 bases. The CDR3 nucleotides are TGTGCCAGCAGTCTTCCCCGGGACAGGAACTATGGCTACACCTTC. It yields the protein CASSLPRDRNYGYTF.

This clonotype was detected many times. CDR3: CSVGHPNTEAFF. CDR3 DNA sequence: TGCAGCGTGGGGCACCCGAACACTGAAGCTTTCTTT. The genes are TRBV29-1 and TRBJ1-1, with D perhaps matching TRBD1 (5 bases). This CDR3 contains 12 residues. V was clipped by 6 bases and J by 1 base, with 9 bases between them. Germline V gives CDR1 SQVTM, CDR2 ANQGSEA.

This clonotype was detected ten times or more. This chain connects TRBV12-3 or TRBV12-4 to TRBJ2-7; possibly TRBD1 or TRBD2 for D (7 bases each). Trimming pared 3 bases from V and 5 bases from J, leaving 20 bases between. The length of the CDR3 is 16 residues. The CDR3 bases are TGTGCCAGCAGTTTCTCGGTTTGGGAGGGGGCCGACGAGCAGTACTTC. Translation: CASSFSVWEGADEQYF.

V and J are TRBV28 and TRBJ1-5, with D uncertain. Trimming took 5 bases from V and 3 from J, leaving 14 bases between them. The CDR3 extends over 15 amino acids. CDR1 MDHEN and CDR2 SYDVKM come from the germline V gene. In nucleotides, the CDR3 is TGTGCCAGCAGTATCCCATTGGGATCCAATCAGCCCCAGCATTTT. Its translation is CASSIPLGSNQPQHF.